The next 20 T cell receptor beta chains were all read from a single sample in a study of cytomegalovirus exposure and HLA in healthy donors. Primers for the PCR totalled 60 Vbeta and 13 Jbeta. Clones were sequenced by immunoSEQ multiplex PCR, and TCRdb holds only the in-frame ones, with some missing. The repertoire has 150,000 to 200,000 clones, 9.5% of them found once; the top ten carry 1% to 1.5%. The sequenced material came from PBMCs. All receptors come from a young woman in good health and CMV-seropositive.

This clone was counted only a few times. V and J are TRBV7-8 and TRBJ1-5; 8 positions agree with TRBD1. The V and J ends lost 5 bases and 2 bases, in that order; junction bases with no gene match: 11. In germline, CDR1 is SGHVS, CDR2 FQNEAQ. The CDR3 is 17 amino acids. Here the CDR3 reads CASSRFGTGGGNQPQHF. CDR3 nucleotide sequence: TGTGCCAGCAGCCGATTCGGGACAGGAGGAGGCAATCAGCCCCAGCATTTT.

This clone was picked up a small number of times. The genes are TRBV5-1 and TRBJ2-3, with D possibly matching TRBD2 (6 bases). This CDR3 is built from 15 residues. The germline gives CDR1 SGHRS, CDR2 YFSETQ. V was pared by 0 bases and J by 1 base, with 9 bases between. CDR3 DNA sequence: TGCGCCAGCAGCTTGGTGGTAGCGGGCACAGATACGCAGTATTTT. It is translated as CASSLVVAGTDTQYF.

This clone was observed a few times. The CDR3 coding sequence is TGTGCCAGCAGCCCTTGGGACAGATTCATGAACACTGAAGCTTTCTTT. This sequence encodes CASSPWDRFMNTEAFF. The chain recombines TRBV27 with TRBJ1-1; 7 bases map to TRBD1. Germline-derived CDR1 and CDR2 are MNHEY and SMNVEV (reference sequence). With V trimmed by 6 bases and J by 0 bases, 10 bases remained unmatched. This CDR3 spans 16 amino acids.

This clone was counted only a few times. DNA of the CDR3: TGTGCCAGCAGTTCGACAGGGGGGTATGAAGAGCAGTACTTC. As protein: CASSSTGGYEEQYF. The chain employs TRBV11-2 and TRBJ2-7, with 9 positions matching TRBD1. The CDR3 is 14 residues long. Trimming removed 6 bases from V and 7 bases from J; junction bases left unmatched: 10. CDR1 is SGHAT, CDR2 FQNNGV, per germline.

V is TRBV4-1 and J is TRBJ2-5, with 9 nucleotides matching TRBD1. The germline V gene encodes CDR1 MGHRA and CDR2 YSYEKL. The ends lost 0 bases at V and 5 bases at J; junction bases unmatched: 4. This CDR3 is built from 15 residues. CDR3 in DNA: TGCGCCAGCAGCCAAGATGGGACAGGGAGGGAGACCCAGTACTTC. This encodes CASSQDGTGRETQYF.

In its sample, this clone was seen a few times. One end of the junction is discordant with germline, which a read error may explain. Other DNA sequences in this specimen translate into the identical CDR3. CDR3 nucleotide sequence: TGCGCCAGCAGTCCAGGGTCAGGTCGGGAGACCCAGTACTTC. As protein: CASSPGSGRETQYF. The V and J genes are TRBV27 and TRBJ2-5; D possibly corresponds to TRBD1 (5 bases). The CDR3 consists of 14 residues. CDR1 is MNHEY and CDR2 is SMNVEV in the germline V gene (reference sequence).

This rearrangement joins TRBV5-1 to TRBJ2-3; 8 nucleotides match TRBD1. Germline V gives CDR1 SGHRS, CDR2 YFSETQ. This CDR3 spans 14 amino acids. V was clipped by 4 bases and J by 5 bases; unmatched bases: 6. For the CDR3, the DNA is TGCGCCAGCAGCGCGGGACAGGTCATAGATACGCAGTATTTT. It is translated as CASSAGQVIDTQYF.

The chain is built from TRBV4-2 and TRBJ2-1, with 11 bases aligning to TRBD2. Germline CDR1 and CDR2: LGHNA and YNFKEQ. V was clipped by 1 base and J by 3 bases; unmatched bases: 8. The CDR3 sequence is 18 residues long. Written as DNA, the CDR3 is TGTGCCAGCAGCCAAGTGCCTAGCGGGAGGTTACGCTACAATGAGCAGTTCTTC. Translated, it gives CASSQVPSGRLRYNEQFF.

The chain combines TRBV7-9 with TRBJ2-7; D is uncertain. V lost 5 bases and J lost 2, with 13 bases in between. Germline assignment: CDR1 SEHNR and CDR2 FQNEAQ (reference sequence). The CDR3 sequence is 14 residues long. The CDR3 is CASSPGSGPYEQYF. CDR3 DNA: TGTGCCAGCAGCCCCGGGTCCGGCCCCTACGAGCAGTACTTC.

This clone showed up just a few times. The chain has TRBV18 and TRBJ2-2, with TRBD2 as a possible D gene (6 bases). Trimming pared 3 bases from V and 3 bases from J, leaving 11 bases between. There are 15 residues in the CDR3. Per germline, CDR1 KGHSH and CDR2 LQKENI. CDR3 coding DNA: TGTGCCAGCTCACCCTCTACGGGGGACACCGGGGAGCTGTTTTTT. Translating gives CASSPSTGDTGELFF.

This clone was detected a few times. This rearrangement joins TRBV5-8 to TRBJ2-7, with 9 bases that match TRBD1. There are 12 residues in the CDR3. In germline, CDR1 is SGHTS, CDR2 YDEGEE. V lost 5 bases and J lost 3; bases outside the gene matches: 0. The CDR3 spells CASRDRGYEQYF. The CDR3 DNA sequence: TGTGCCAGCAGGGACAGGGGCTACGAGCAGTACTTC.

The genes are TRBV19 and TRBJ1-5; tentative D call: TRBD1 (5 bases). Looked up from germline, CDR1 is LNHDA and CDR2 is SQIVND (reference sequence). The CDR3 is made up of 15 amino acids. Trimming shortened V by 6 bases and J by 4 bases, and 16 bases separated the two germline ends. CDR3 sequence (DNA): TGTGCCAGTAGATACCCAGGGCAAAATAATCAGCCCCAGCATTTT. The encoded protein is CASRYPGQNNQPQHF.

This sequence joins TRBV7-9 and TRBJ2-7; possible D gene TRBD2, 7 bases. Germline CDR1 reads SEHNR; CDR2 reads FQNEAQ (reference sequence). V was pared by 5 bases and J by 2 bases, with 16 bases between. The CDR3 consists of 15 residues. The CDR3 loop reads CASSPQGGAAYEQYF. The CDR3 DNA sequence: TGTGCCAGCAGCCCTCAAGGGGGGGCCGCCTACGAGCAGTACTTC.

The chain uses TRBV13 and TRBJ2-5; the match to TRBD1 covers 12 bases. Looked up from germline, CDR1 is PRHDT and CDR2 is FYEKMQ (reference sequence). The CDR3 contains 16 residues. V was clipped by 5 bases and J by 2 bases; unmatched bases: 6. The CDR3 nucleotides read TGTGCCAGCAGCGCCACGGGACAGGGGGCGCAAGAGACCCAGTACTTC. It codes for CASSATGQGAQETQYF.

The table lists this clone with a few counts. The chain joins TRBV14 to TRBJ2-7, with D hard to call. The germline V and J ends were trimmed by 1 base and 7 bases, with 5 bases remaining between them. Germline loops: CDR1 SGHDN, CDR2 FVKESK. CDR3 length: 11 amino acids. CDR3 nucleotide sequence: TGTGCCAGCAGCCAAGGTCAAGAGCAGTACTTC. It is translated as CASSQGQEQYF.

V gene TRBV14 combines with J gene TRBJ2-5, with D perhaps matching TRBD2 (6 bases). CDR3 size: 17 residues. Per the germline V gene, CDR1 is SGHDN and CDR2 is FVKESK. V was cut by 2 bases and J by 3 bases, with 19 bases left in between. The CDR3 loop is CASSQFLGTLAEETQYF. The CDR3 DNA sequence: TGTGCCAGCAGCCAATTCCTGGGTACACTAGCCGAAGAGACCCAGTACTTC.

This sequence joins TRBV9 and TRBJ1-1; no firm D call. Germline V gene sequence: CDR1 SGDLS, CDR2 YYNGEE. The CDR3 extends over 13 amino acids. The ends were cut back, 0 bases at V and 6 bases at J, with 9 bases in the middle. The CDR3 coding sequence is TGTGCCAGCAGCGTAGTTCCCCGGGCTGAAGCTTTCTTT. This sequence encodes CASSVVPRAEAFF.

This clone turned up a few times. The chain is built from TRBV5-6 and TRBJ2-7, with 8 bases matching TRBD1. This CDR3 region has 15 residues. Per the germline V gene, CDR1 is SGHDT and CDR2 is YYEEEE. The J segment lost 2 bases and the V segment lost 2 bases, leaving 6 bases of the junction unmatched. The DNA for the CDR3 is TGTGCCAGCAGCTTAGAACAGGGGGGCCCCTACGAGCAGTACTTC. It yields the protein CASSLEQGGPYEQYF. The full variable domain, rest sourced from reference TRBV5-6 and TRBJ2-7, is DAGVTQSPTHLIKTRGQQVTLRCSPKSGHDTVSWYQQALGQGPQFIFQYYEEEERQRGNFPDRFSGHQFPNYSSELNVNALLLGDSALYLCASSLEQGGPYEQYFGPGTRLTVT.

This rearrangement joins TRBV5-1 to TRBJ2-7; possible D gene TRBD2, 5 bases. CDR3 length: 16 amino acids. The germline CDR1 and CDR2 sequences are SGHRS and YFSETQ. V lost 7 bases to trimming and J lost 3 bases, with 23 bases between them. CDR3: CASQNGYGSDFYEQYF. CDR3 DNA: TGCGCCAGCCAAAATGGGTATGGCTCGGACTTCTACGAGCAGTACTTC.

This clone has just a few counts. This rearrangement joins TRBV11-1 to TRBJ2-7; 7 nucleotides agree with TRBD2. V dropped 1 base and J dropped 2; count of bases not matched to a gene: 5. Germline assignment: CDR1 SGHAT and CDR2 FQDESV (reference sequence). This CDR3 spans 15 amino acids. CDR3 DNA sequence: TGTGCCAGCAGCTTAGGGCTAGCGGTTCCCTACGAGCAGTACTTC. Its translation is CASSLGLAVPYEQYF.